This T cell receptor (beta chain) was captured in a study of blood T cell repertoires in COVID-19. In the study overall: Whether acute or convalescent, the COVID-19 samples came from the United States, Italy and Spain. T cells, B-cell-depleted T cells, or PBMCs provided the cDNA or gDNA that served as material.

The authors' processing: From reference gene primer amplification, estimates of nucleated cell counts were derived. Using immunoSEQ multiplex PCR, the repertoire was profiled, and TCRdb retains in-frame clones only, with some absent. The D gene and trimming were derived from the DNA, and the V and J assignments and clone size from that table. The data hold about 87,000 clones, with about 87% observed a single time. The receptor comes from a man aged 35 to 55 with acute or convalescent COVID-19. Source material: peripheral blood.

The CDR3 DNA reads TGTGCCACCAGCAGAGCGTCGGGGTCGGGGAATCAGCCCCAGCATTTT. As protein: CATSRASGSGNQPQHF. V usage is TRBV15 and J usage is TRBJ1-5, with D hard to call. The CDR3 sequence is 16 residues long. Germline V gene lookup returns CDR1 LNHNV and CDR2 YYDKDF (reference sequence). Trimming pared 1 base from V and 4 bases from J, leaving 14 bases between.